Listed below are T cell receptor beta chains from one sample, sequenced in a study of cytomegalovirus exposure and HLA in healthy donors. Some clones are missing from TCRdb's copy, which holds only in-frame ones; the method was immunoSEQ multiplex PCR. Here the sample spans tens of thousands of clones, roughly 79% being singletons. What was sequenced was PBMCs. The receptor source for this set is a female donor in good health and CMV-seronegative. Both conserved end residues are part of each CDR3. Fields, in order: clone size, D gene, J gene, V gene, CDR3 protein, CDR3 DNA. A D gene is named only where the DNA matches it firmly. Not all rows give a size; the values are once, few, many and, for expanded clones, a class.

>.|.|TRBJ2-3|TRBV11-2
CASRAGVRPSNTDTQYF
TGTGCCAGCAGGGCAGGGGTGAGACCATCAAACACAGATACGCAGTATTTT
>.|TRBD1|TRBJ2-1|TRBV7-6
CASSLGQTYNEQFF
TGTGCCAGCAGCTTGGGACAGACCTACAATGAGCAGTTCTTC
>once|.|TRBJ2-6|TRBV6-5
CASSNQGSGANVLTF
TGTGCCAGCAGTAATCAGGGAAGTGGGGCCAACGTCCTGACTTTC
>few|TRBD2|TRBJ2-1|TRBV6-6
CASSSTSGSTDEQFF
TGTGCCAGCAGTTCGACTAGCGGCTCTACGGATGAGCAGTTCTTC
>.|.|TRBJ2-2|TRBV10-3
CAISDRVGTGELFF
TGTGCCATCAGTGACAGGGTTGGGACCGGGGAGCTGTTTTTT
>few|.|TRBJ1-1|TRBV6-5
CASSYSVDAGGTEAFF
TGTGCCAGCAGTTACTCCGTCGACGCCGGCGGCACTGAAGCTTTCTTT
>.|TRBD2|TRBJ2-1|TRBV5-1
CASRMGTSGASYNEQFF
TGCGCCAGCAGAATGGGGACTAGCGGGGCATCCTACAATGAGCAGTTCTTC
>once|TRBD2|TRBJ2-1|TRBV6-1
CASSDSPGTSTRHPHGEQFF
TGTGCCAGCAGTGATTCCCCCGGGACTAGTACCCGCCACCCCCACGGTGAGCAGTTCTTC
>.|TRBD2|TRBJ2-5|TRBV6-1
CASSSGGAGETQYF
TGTGCCAGCAGTAGCGGGGGGGCCGGCGAGACCCAGTACTTC
>.|TRBD1|TRBJ2-5|TRBV5-4
CASSLQGRQETQYF
TGTGCCAGCAGCCTACAGGGGCGGCAAGAGACCCAGTACTTC
>.|TRBD2|TRBJ2-1|TRBV13
CASSLTSGEQFF
TGTGCCAGCAGCTTGACTAGCGGAGAGCAGTTCTTC
>once|TRBD1|TRBJ2-1|TRBV6-6
CASSYSTGQGALQFF
TGTGCCAGCAGTTACTCGACGGGACAGGGGGCGCTGCAGTTCTTC
>.|TRBD1|TRBJ2-3|TRBV25-1
CASSGHRGDLFGDTQYF
TGTGCCAGCAGTGGCCACAGGGGCGACCTTTTTGGAGATACGCAGTATTTT
>.|TRBD1|TRBJ1-5|TRBV4-1
CASSQGRGQEQPQHF
TGCGCCAGCAGCCAGGGCAGGGGGCAAGAACAGCCCCAGCATTTT
>.|TRBD1|TRBJ1-1|TRBV10-1
CASSPGQGANTEAFF
TGCGCCAGCAGCCCGGGACAGGGGGCGAACACTGAAGCTTTCTTT
>.|TRBD1|TRBJ2-1|TRBV29-1
CSVQGAEQFF
TGCAGCGTCCAGGGGGCTGAGCAGTTCTTC
>few|TRBD2|TRBJ2-1|TRBV18
CASSPASGRVAYNEQFF
TGTGCCAGCTCACCGGCTAGCGGGAGGGTAGCCTACAATGAGCAGTTCTTC
>once|.|TRBJ2-7|TRBV5-1
CASSLGAGEGKQYF
TGCGCCAGCAGCTTGGGGGCAGGGGAAGGGAAGCAGTACTTC
>.|.|TRBJ2-7|TRBV6-1
CASSEGIGGDEQYF
TGTGCCAGCAGTGAAGGGATAGGGGGGGACGAGCAGTACTTC
>.|TRBD1|TRBJ2-3|TRBV4-3
CASSPGSGQGLDTQYF
TGCGCCAGCAGCCCTGGATCGGGACAGGGGTTAGATACGCAGTATTTT
>few|TRBD1|TRBJ1-5|TRBV7-9
CASSSNTGTGDSNQPQHF
TGTGCCAGCAGCTCTAATACCGGGACAGGGGATAGCAATCAGCCCCAGCATTTT
>.|TRBD1|TRBJ1-1|TRBV5-1
CASSLFGQANTEAFF
TGCGCCAGCAGCTTATTCGGACAGGCAAACACTGAAGCTTTCTTT
>few|.|TRBJ1-5|TRBV12-1
CASNHAGTGEKGDNQPQHF
TGTGCCAGCAACCATGCCGGGACAGGAGAAAAAGGGGACAATCAGCCCCAGCATTTT
>.|.|TRBJ1-2|TRBV7-9
CASSPAPSQGTYGYTF
TGTGCCAGCAGCCCAGCCCCGTCCCAGGGAACCTATGGCTACACCTTC
>.|.|TRBJ2-7|TRBV29-1
CSVKVLGGSYEQYF
TGCAGCGTGAAGGTACTAGGCGGCTCCTACGAGCAGTACTTC
>few|.|TRBJ2-6|TRBV6-1
CATSGVSTGANVLTF
TGTGCCACCTCGGGAGTTAGCACCGGGGCCAACGTCCTGACTTTC
>.|TRBD1|TRBJ1-5|TRBV27
CASSLDRGYQPQHF
TGTGCCAGCAGTCTGGACAGGGGGTACCAGCCCCAGCATTTT
>few|TRBD1|TRBJ2-7|TRBV27
CASLPGTGIYEQYF
TGTGCCAGCCTCCCCGGGACAGGGATCTACGAGCAGTACTTC
>few|TRBD1|TRBJ2-6|TRBV2
CASQQGAGANVLTF
TGTGCCAGCCAACAGGGGGCTGGGGCCAACGTCCTGACTTTC
>.|.|TRBJ2-7|TRBV7-2
CASSLGGFTYEQYF
TGTGCCAGCAGCTTGGGAGGTTTCACCTACGAGCAGTACTTC
>.|.|TRBJ1-2|TRBV15
CATRGARHGYTF
TGTGCCACCAGGGGGGCGCGGCATGGCTACACCTTC
>once|.|TRBJ1-1|TRBV30
CAWSVAAGVWNTEAFF
TGTGCCTGGAGTGTAGCGGCAGGGGTTTGGAACACTGAAGCTTTCTTT
>.|TRBD1|TRBJ1-5|TRBV19
CASSTQGNQPQHF
TGTGCCAGTAGTACACAGGGGAATCAGCCCCAGCATTTT
>.|TRBD2|TRBJ2-6|TRBV7-6
CASSSPSGRSGANVLTF
TGTGCCAGCAGTTCTCCTAGCGGGAGATCTGGGGCCAACGTCCTGACTTTC
>.|TRBD1|TRBJ1-5|TRBV18
CASSPGTGDQPQHF
TGTGCCAGCTCGCCCGGGACAGGGGATCAGCCCCAGCATTTT
>once|.|TRBJ2-3|TRBV21-1
CASRRFRGTDTQYF
TGTGCCAGCAGGAGATTTCGAGGCACAGATACGCAGTATTTT
>.|.|TRBJ1-5|TRBV29-1
CSVANRADEPQHF
TGCAGCGTTGCTAACAGGGCTGACGAGCCCCAGCATTTT
>once|TRBD1|TRBJ2-7|TRBV29-1
CSGSTGGEGEQYF
TGCAGCGGTTCGACAGGGGGCGAGGGCGAGCAGTACTTC
>few|TRBD1|TRBJ2-7|TRBV6-5
CASREQGAGYEQYF
TGTGCCAGCCGAGAGCAGGGGGCGGGCTACGAGCAGTACTTC
>.|.|TRBJ2-3|TRBV14
CASSRYEVTDTQYF
TGTGCCAGCAGCCGGTACGAGGTCACAGATACGCAGTATTTT
>.|.|TRBJ1-6|TRBV27
CASSFLSTNSPLHF
TGTGCCAGCAGTTTCTTGAGTACCAATTCACCCCTCCACTTT
>.|.|TRBJ2-2|TRBV5-1
CASSLASTGELFF
TGCGCCAGCAGCTTGGCCAGCACCGGGGAGCTGTTTTTT